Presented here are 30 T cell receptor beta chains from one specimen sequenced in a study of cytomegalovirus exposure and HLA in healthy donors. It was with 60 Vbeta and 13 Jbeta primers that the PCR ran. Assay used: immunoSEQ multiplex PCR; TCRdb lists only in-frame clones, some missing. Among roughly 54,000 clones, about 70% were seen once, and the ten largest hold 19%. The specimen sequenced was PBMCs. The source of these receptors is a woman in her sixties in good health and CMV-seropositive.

The CDR3: CASSGDWTDTQYF. As DNA, the CDR3 is TGTGCCAGCAGTGGGGACTGGACAGATACGCAGTATTTT. The rearrangement uses TRBV2 and TRBJ2-3; the D gene is possibly TRBD2 (6 bases). This CDR3 comprises 13 residues. Germline assignment: CDR1 SNHLY and CDR2 FYNNEI. Trimming took off 4 bases at V and 3 bases at J, with 8 bases between the two ends.

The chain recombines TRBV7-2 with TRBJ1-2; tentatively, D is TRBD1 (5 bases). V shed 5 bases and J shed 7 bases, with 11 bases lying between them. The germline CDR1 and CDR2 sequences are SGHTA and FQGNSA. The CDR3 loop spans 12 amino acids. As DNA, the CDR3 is TGTGCCAGCAGCCCGACGACAGCTGGCTACACCTTC. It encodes CASSPTTAGYTF.

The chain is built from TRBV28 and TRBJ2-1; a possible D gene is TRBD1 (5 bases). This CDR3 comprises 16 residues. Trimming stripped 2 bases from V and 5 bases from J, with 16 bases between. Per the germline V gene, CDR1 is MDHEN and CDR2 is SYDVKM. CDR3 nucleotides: TGTGCCAGCAGTTTACTCGATTCCAGGGTAAACAATGAGCAGTTCTTC. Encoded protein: CASSLLDSRVNNEQFF.

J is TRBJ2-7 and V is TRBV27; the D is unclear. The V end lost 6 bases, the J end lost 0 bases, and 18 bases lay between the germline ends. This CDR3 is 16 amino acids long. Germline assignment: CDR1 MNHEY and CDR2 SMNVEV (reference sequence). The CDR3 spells CASRTEAGYPSYEQYF. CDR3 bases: TGTGCCAGCAGAACAGAAGCAGGCTACCCCTCCTACGAGCAGTACTTC.

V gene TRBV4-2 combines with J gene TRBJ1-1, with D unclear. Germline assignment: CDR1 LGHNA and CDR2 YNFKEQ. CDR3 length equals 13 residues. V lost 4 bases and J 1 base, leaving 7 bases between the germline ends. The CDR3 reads CASSRATNTEAFF. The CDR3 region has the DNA TGTGCCAGCAGCCGCGCAACGAACACTGAAGCTTTCTTT.

The CDR3, as DNA: TGTGCCAGCAGCCAAGATCTTGGGCAGGGGGCTACTGAAGCTTTCTTT. Protein: CASSQDLGQGATEAFF. V is TRBV4-2 and J is TRBJ1-1; 8 positions match TRBD1. Trimming removed 0 bases from V and 5 bases from J; junction bases left unmatched: 8. This CDR3 is built from 16 residues. From germline, CDR1 is LGHNA and CDR2 YNFKEQ.

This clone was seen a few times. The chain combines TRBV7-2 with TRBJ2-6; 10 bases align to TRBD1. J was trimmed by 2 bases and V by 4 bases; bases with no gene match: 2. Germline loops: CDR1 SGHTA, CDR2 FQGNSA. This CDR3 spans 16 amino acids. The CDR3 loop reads CASSSTGGTGANVLTF. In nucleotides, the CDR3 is TGTGCCAGCAGCTCGACAGGGGGCACTGGGGCCAACGTCCTGACTTTC.

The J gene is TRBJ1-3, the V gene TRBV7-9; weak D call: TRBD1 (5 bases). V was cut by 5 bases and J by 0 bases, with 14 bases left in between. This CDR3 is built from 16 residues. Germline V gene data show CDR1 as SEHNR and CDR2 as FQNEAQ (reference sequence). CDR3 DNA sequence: TGTGCCAGCAGCCCGACGGGACTCAGCTCTGGAAACACCATATATTTT. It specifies CASSPTGLSSGNTIYF.

The CDR3 DNA sequence: TGCGCCAGCAGCCAAGCGACAGGCACCGGGGAGCTGTTTTTT. The encoded protein is CASSQATGTGELFF. This chain links TRBV4-3 with TRBJ2-2; a weak D match, TRBD1 (6 bases). Trimming removed 1 base from V and 4 bases from J, with 7 bases in between. The CDR3 has 14 residues. In germline, CDR1 is LGHNA, CDR2 YSLEER.

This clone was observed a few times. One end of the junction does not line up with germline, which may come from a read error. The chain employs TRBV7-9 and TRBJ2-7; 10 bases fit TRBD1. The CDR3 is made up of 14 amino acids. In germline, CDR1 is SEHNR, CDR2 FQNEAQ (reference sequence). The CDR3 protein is CSSSSGTGAYEQYF. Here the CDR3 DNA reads TGTTCCAGCAGCTCCGGGACAGGGGCCTACGAGCAGTACTTC.

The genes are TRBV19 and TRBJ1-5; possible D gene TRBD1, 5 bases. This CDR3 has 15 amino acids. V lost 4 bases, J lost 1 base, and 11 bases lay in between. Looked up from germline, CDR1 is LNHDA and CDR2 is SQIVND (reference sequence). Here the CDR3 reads CASSTGTFSNQPQHF. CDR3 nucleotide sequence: TGTGCCAGTAGTACCGGGACTTTCAGCAATCAGCCCCAGCATTTT. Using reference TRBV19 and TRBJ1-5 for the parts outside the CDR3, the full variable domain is DGGITQSPKYLFRKEGQNVTLSCEQNLNHDAMYWYRQDPGQGLRLIYYSQIVNDFQKGDIAEGYSVSREKKESFPLTVTSAQKNPTAFYLCASSTGTFSNQPQHFGDGTRLSIL.

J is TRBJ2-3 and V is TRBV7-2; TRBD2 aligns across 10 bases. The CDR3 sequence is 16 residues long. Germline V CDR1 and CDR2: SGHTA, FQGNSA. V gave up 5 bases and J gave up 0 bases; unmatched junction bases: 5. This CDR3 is CASSLSGGASTDTQYF. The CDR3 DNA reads TGTGCCAGCAGCCTAAGCGGGGGGGCTAGCACAGATACGCAGTATTTT.

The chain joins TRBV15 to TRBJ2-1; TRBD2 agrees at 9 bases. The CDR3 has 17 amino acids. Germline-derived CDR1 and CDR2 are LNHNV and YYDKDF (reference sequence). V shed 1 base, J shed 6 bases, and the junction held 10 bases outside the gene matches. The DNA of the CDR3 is TGTGCCACCAGCAGAGTTTCGGGGACTAGCTCGGTCAATGAGCAGTTCTTC. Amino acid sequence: CATSRVSGTSSVNEQFF.

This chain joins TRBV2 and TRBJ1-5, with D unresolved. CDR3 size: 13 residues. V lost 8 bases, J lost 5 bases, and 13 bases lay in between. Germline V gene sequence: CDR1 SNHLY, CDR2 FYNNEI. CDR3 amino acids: CASQVAFDQPQHF. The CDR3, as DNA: TGTGCCAGCCAGGTGGCCTTTGATCAGCCCCAGCATTTT.

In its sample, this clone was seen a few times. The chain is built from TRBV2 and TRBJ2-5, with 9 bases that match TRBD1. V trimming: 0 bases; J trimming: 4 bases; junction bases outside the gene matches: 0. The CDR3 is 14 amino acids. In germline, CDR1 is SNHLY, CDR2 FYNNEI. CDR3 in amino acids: CASSEATGGETQYF. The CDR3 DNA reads TGTGCCAGCAGTGAAGCGACAGGGGGAGAGACCCAGTACTTC.

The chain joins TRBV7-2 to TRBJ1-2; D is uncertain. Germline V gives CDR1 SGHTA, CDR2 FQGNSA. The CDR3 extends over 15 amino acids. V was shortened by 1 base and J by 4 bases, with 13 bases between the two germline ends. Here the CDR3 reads CASSLEIDYSYGYTF. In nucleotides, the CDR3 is TGTGCCAGCAGCTTAGAAATCGATTACTCCTATGGCTACACCTTC. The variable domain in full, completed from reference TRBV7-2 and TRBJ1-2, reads GAGVSQSPSNKVTEKGKDVELRCDPISGHTALYWYRQSLGQGLEFLIYFQGNSAPDKSGLPSDRFSAERTGGSVSTLTIQRTQQEDSAVYLCASSLEIDYSYGYTFGSGTRLTVV.

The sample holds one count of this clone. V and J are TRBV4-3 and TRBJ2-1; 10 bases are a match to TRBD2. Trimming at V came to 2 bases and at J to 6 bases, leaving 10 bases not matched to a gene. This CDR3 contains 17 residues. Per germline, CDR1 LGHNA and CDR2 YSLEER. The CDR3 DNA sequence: TGCGCCAGCAGCCAATCTATCCCTAGCGGGGGATTCAATGAGCAGTTCTTC. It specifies CASSQSIPSGGFNEQFF.

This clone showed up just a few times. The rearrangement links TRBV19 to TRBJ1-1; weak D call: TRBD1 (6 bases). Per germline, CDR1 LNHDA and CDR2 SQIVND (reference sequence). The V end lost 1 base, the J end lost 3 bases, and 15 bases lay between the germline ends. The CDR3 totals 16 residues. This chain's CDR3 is CASSIARTVKDTEAFF. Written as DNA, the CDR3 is TGTGCCAGTAGTATAGCCCGGACAGTTAAAGACACTGAAGCTTTCTTT.

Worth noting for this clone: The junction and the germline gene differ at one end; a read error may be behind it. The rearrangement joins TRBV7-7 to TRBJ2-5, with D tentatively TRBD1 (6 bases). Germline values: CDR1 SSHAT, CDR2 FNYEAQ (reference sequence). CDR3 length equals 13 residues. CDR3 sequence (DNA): TGTGCTAGCAGCTTTGGACAGCAAGAGACCCAGTACTTC. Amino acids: CASSFGQQETQYF.

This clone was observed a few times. DNA of the CDR3: TGTGCCTGGAGTTTACTAGCGGGGCATTTCAATGAGCAGTTCTTC. Protein product: CAWSLLAGHFNEQFF. The chain carries TRBV30 and TRBJ2-1; 10 bases are a match to TRBD2. The junction had 7 bases not matched to a gene; V was cut back by 2 bases and J by 6 bases. Germline V gives CDR1 GTSNPN, CDR2 SVGIG (reference sequence). This CDR3 comprises 15 residues. Full variable domain (outside the CDR3, taken from reference TRBV30 and TRBJ2-1): SQTIHQWPATLVQPVGSPLSLECTVEGTSNPNLYWYRQAAGRGLQLLFYSVGIGQISSEVPQNLSASRPQDRQFILSSKKLLLSDSGFYLCAWSLLAGHFNEQFFGPGTRLTVL.

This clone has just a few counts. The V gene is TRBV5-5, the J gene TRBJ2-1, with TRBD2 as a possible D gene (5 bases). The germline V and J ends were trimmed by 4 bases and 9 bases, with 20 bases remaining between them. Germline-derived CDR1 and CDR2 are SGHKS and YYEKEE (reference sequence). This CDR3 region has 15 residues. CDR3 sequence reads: CASSLVGSTIGEQFF. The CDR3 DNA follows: TGTGCCAGCAGCCTAGTGGGGAGTACGATCGGTGAGCAGTTCTTC. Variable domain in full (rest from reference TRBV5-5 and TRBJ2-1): DAGVTQSPTHLIKTRGQQVTLRCSPISGHKSVSWYQQVLGQGPQFIFQYYEKEERGRGNFPDRFSARQFPNYSSELNVNALLLGDSALYLCASSLVGSTIGEQFFGPGTRLTVL.

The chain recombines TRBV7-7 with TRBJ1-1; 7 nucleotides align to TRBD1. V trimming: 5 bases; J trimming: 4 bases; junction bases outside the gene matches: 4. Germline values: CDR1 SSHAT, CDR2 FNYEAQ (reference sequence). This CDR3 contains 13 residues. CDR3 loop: CASSETGSTEAFF. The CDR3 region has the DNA TGTGCCAGCAGCGAGACAGGGTCCACTGAAGCTTTCTTT.

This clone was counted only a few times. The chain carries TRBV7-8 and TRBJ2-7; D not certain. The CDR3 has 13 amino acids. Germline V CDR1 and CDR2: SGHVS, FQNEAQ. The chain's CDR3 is CSIKLRPAYEQYF. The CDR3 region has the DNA TGTTCCATCAAGCTGAGGCCGGCATACGAGCAGTACTTC.

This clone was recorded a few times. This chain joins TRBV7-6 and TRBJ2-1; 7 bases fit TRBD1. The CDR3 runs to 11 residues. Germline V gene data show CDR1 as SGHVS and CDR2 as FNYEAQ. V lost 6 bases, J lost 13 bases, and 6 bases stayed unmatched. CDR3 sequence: CASSPGTAQFF. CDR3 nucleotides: TGTGCCAGCAGTCCCGGGACAGCCCAGTTCTTC.

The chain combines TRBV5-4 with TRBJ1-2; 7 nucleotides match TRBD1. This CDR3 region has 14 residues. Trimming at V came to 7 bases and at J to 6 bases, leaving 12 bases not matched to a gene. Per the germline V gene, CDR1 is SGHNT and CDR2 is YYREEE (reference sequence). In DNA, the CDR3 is TGTGCCAGCCGAGGAACAGGGGAGATGCATGGCTACACCTTC. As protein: CASRGTGEMHGYTF.

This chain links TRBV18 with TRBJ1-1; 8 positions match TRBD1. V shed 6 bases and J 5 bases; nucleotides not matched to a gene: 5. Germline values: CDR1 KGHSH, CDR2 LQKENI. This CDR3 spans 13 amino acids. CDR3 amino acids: CASSDRGNTEAFF. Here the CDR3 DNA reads TGTGCCAGCTCCGACAGGGGAAATACTGAAGCTTTCTTT.

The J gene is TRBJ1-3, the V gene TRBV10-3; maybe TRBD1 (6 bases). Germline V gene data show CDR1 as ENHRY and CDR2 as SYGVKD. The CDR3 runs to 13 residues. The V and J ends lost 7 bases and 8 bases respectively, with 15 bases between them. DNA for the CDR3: TGTGCCATCAACTCAGGGGCCAGAGACACCATATATTTT. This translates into CAINSGARDTIYF.

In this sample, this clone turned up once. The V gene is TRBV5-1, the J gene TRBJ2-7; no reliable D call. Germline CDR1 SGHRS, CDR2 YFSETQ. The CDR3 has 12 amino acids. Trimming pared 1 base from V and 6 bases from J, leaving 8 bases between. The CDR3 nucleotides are TGCGCCAGCAGCTTGTATCAGTCCGAGCAGTACTTC. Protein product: CASSLYQSEQYF.

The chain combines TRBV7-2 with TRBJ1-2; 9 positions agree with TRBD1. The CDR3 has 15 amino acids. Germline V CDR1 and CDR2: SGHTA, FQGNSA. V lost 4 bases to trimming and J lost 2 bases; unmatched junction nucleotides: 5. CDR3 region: CASSSRQGGNYGYTF. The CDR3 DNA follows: TGTGCCAGCAGCTCACGACAGGGGGGGAACTATGGCTACACCTTC.

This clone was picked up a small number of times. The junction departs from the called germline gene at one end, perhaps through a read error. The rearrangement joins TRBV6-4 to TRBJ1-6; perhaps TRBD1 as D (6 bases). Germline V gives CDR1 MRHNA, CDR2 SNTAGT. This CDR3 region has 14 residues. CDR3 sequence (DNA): TGTGCCATCAGTGCTCGGGACACGGATTCACCCCTCCACTTT. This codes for CAISARDTDSPLHF.